These T cell receptor beta chains were read from a single sample in a study of cytomegalovirus exposure and HLA in healthy donors. TCRdb keeps only in-frame clones here, not all; method: immunoSEQ multiplex PCR. The sample holds over 120,000 clones, 65% to 85% seen once. Input material: PBMCs. These receptors originate from a man in his fifties in good health and CMV-seronegative. The CDR3 runs from the conserved cysteine through the conserved F or W. A D gene is named only where the DNA matches it firmly. Not every row has a clone size; where given, it reads once, few, many or a size class.

size,V,D,J,CDR3,DNA
NA,TRBV7-6,NA,TRBJ2-3,CASTRGQRTDTQYF,TGTGCCAGCACCCGTGGACAGCGGACAGATACGCAGTATTTT
NA,TRBV9,TRBD1,TRBJ2-3,CASSVGDRGTDTQYF,TGTGCCAGCAGCGTAGGGGACAGGGGAACCGATACGCAGTATTTT
NA,TRBV6-1,NA,TRBJ1-2,CASSESLFAGPSNYGYTF,TGTGCCAGCAGTGAATCCCTTTTCGCAGGCCCCTCTAACTATGGCTACACCTTC
NA,TRBV5-1,NA,TRBJ2-5,CASSLVAAEETQYF,TGCGCCAGCAGCTTGGTAGCGGCAGAAGAGACCCAGTACTTC
few,TRBV7-3,NA,TRBJ2-1,CASSLTGLQDEQFF,TGTGCCAGCAGCTTAACGGGGTTACAGGATGAGCAGTTCTTC
NA,TRBV19,NA,TRBJ2-5,CASSTQGDGWLETQYF,TGTGCCAGTAGTACGCAGGGTGATGGTTGGTTGGAGACCCAGTACTTC
NA,TRBV23-1,TRBD2,TRBJ2-7,CASSQFLREGSSYEQYF,TGCGCCAGCAGTCAATTCTTGCGGGAGGGAAGCTCCTACGAGCAGTACTTC
NA,TRBV6-1,NA,TRBJ1-6,CASRRREADSPLHF,TGTGCCAGCAGGAGGAGAGAGGCGGATTCACCCCTCCACTTT
NA,TRBV14,NA,TRBJ2-7,CASSPLGGTYEQYF,TGTGCCAGCAGCCCCCTCGGCGGAACCTACGAGCAGTACTTC
once,TRBV7-9,NA,TRBJ2-3,CASSLPLTDTQYF,TGTGCCAGCAGCCTCCCTCTCACAGATACGCAGTATTTT
once,TRBV15,NA,TRBJ1-3,CATSRGPQASSGNTIYF,TGTGCCACCAGCAGAGGCCCTCAGGCGAGCTCTGGAAACACCATATATTTT
NA,TRBV6-5,TRBD1,TRBJ1-3,CASRSDRGPGNTIYF,TGTGCCAGCAGATCAGACAGGGGGCCTGGAAACACCATATATTTT
NA,TRBV2,TRBD1,TRBJ2-5,CASRDRQGGVLYQETQYF,TGTGCCAGCAGGGATAGACAGGGTGGTGTCTTGTACCAAGAGACCCAGTACTTC
few,TRBV5-1,NA,TRBJ1-4,CASSLGTDEKLFF,TGCGCCAGCAGCTTGGGGACAGATGAAAAACTGTTTTTT
once,TRBV19,TRBD2,TRBJ2-3,CASSISGGAPSTDTQYF,TGTGCCAGTAGTATCAGCGGGGGGGCGCCTAGCACAGATACGCAGTATTTT
NA,TRBV7-9,TRBD2,TRBJ2-7,CASSLKRENSYEQYF,TGTGCCAGCAGCTTAAAGCGGGAGAACTCCTACGAGCAGTACTTC
NA,TRBV28,TRBD1,TRBJ2-4,CASNRPRDRGRLAKNIQYF,TGTGCCAGCAATCGACCCCGGGACAGGGGCCGATTAGCCAAAAACATTCAGTACTTC
NA,TRBV12-5,TRBD1,TRBJ1-1,CASGLASTGTTEAFF,TGTGCTAGTGGTTTGGCCTCGACAGGGACCACTGAAGCTTTCTTT
NA,TRBV9,NA,TRBJ2-3,CASSVDGAPHTDTQYF,TGTGCCAGCAGCGTAGATGGGGCCCCCCACACAGATACGCAGTATTTT
NA,TRBV19,TRBD1,TRBJ1-4,CASSMGQSNEKLFF,TGTGCCAGTAGTATGGGACAGTCAAATGAAAAACTGTTTTTT
few,TRBV10-1,TRBD2,TRBJ2-2,CASLSGRMSGELFF,TGCGCCAGCCTTAGCGGGAGGATGTCCGGGGAGCTGTTTTTT
NA,TRBV14,TRBD1,TRBJ1-1,CASSPGTGRTEAFF,TGTGCCAGCAGCCCGGGGACAGGGCGGACTGAAGCTTTCTTT
NA,TRBV10-1,TRBD2,TRBJ2-1,CASSTTRTSGKGNEQFF,TGCGCCAGCAGCACGACAAGGACTAGCGGGAAAGGCAATGAGCAGTTCTTC
NA,TRBV19,TRBD1,TRBJ1-2,CASSPPADRDRGYTF,TGTGCCAGTAGTCCCCCCGCGGACAGGGATCGTGGCTACACCTTC
NA,TRBV2,NA,TRBJ1-2,CASSEWGGGTNYGYTF,TGTGCCAGCAGTGAGTGGGGTGGAGGGACTAACTATGGCTACACCTTC
NA,TRBV7-3,TRBD2,TRBJ2-3,CASSPSGGSPDTQYF,TGTGCCAGCAGCCCTAGCGGGGGGTCCCCAGATACGCAGTATTTT
many,TRBV6-1,NA,TRBJ1-1,CASSDNWASAFF,TGTGCCAGCAGTGATAACTGGGCTTCGGCTTTCTTT
NA,TRBV7-3,NA,TRBJ1-2,CASSSEGLYGYTF,TGTGCCAGCAGCTCCGAAGGACTCTATGGCTACACCTTC
NA,TRBV6-1,TRBD1,TRBJ1-4,CASSEEGGQGYEKLFF,TGTGCCAGCAGTGAGGAAGGGGGACAGGGGTATGAAAAACTGTTTTTT
NA,TRBV6-5,NA,TRBJ2-2,CASSTWRDTGELFF,TGTGCCAGCAGTACCTGGCGGGACACCGGGGAGCTGTTTTTT
once,TRBV4-2,NA,TRBJ2-1,CASSQPLSNEQFF,TGTGCCAGCAGCCAACCACTCTCTAATGAGCAGTTCTTC
NA,TRBV6-1,NA,TRBJ1-5,CASSDSRDSHSNQPQHF,TGTGCCAGCAGTGATTCCCGGGATTCTCATAGCAATCAGCCCCAGCATTTT
NA,TRBV2,TRBD1,TRBJ2-7,CASSVRTGGSHEQYF,TGTGCCAGCAGTGTCCGGACAGGGGGTAGTCACGAGCAGTACTTC
NA,TRBV30,TRBD1,TRBJ1-1,CAWSGQGGAEAFF,TGTGCCTGGAGTGGACAGGGGGGGGCTGAAGCTTTCTTT
NA,TRBV27,NA,TRBJ2-1,CASSLSGARRSYNEQFF,TGTGCCAGCAGTTTATCGGGAGCCCGACGCTCCTACAATGAGCAGTTCTTC
NA,TRBV11-2,TRBD1,TRBJ1-5,CASSLDRGNQPQHF,TGTGCCAGCAGCCTGGACAGGGGCAATCAGCCCCAGCATTTT
NA,TRBV6-6,NA,TRBJ2-1,CASSAGAYEQFF,TGTGCCAGCAGTGCGGGGGCTTATGAGCAGTTCTTC
NA,TRBV15,NA,TRBJ1-5,CATSRHTSNQPQHF,TGTGCCACCAGCAGACACACCAGCAATCAGCCCCAGCATTTT
NA,TRBV9,TRBD2,TRBJ2-3,CASSVASGRANRDTQYF,TGTGCCAGCAGCGTAGCTAGCGGGAGGGCCAATAGAGATACGCAGTATTTT
NA,TRBV5-1,TRBD1,TRBJ2-1,CASSSTGTGAYNEQFF,TGCGCCAGCAGCTCGACCGGGACAGGTGCCTACAATGAGCAGTTCTTC
few,TRBV6-5,TRBD1,TRBJ1-6,CASRSQTGNSPLHF,TGTGCCAGCAGGTCACAGACAGGGAACTCACCCCTCCACTTT
NA,TRBV4-2,TRBD1,TRBJ2-1,CASSQDLWDRDNEQFF,TGTGCCAGCAGCCAAGATCTTTGGGACAGGGACAATGAGCAGTTCTTC
NA,TRBV5-1,TRBD1,TRBJ1-1,CASSGTGGDTEAFF,TGCGCCAGCAGCGGGACAGGGGGGGACACTGAAGCTTTCTTT
NA,TRBV11-2,NA,TRBJ1-1,CASRLGPGYMNTEAFF,TGTGCCAGCAGATTGGGGCCAGGCTACATGAACACTGAAGCTTTCTTT
NA,TRBV20-1,TRBD2,TRBJ2-3,CSGRADTQYF,TGCAGCGGGAGGGCAGATACGCAGTATTTT
NA,TRBV4-1,TRBD1,TRBJ1-2,CASSDSGQGTNGYTF,TGCGCCAGCAGCGATTCGGGACAGGGGACGAACGGCTACACCTTC
NA,TRBV7-2,NA,TRBJ2-3,CASSLYTDTQYF,TGTGCCAGCAGCTTATACACAGATACGCAGTATTTT
once,TRBV7-9,TRBD2,TRBJ2-3,CASSTLLAVYTDTQYF,TGTGCCAGCAGCACCCTACTAGCGGTGTACACAGATACGCAGTATTTT
NA,TRBV5-4,TRBD1,TRBJ2-3,CASSWRQGGTDTQYF,TGTGCCAGCAGCTGGAGACAGGGGGGGACAGATACGCAGTATTTT